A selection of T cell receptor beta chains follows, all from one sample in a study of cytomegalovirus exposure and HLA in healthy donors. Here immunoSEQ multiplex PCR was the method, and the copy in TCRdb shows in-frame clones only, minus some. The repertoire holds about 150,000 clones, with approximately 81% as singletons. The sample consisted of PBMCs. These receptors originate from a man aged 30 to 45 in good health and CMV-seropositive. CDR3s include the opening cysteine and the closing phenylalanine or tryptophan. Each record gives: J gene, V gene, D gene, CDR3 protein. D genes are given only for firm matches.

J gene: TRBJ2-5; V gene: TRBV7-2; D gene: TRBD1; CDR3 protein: CASSLDRGSSKTQYF
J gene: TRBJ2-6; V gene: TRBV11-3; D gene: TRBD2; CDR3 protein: CASSLLAGRVGGANVLTF
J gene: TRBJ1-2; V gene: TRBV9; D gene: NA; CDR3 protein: CASSPTAHYGYTF
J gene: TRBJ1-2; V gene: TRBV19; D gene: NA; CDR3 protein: CASSIDRSGYGYTF
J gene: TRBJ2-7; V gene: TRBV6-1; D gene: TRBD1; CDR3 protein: CASKTGGPYEQYF
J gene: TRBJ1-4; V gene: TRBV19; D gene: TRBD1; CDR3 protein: CASSPLQGPNEKLFF
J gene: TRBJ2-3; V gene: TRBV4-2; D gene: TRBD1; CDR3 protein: CASSHQRGTGGTDTQYF
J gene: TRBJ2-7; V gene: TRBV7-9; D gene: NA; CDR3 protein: CASSPSARPGSYEQYF
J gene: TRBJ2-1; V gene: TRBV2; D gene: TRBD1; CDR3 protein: CASSGDRSYNEQFF
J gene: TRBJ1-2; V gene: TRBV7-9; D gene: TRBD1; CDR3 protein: CASSLGDRGGYTF
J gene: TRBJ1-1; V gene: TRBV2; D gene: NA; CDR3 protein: CASSERGTEAFF
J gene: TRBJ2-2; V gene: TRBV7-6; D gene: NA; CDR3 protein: CASSLKTGTPVHTGELFF